The T cell receptor beta chain described here comes from a study of blood T cell repertoires in COVID-19. In the study overall: Specimens from acute and convalescent COVID-19 originated in the United States, Italy and Spain. Sample material is recorded as cDNA or gDNA derived from T cells, B-cell-depleted T cells, or PBMCs.

Original analysis: How many nucleated cells were present was estimated from reference gene primer amplification. Using immunoSEQ multiplex PCR, the repertoire was profiled, and TCRdb retains in-frame clones only, with some absent. V and J calls and clone size are as listed in that table; D and trimming were resolved from the DNA. This table holds more than 110,000 clones, over 60% found once. Germline loops: CDR1 GTSNPN, CDR2 SVGIG (reference sequence). V was clipped by 1 base and J by 5 bases, with 14 bases between them. The CDR3 consists of 14 residues. This sequence was found in an elderly woman with active or convalescent COVID-19. The chain has TRBV30 and TRBJ2-5; D is possibly TRBD1 (6 bases). Material for sequencing was peripheral blood. The CDR3 reads CAWSAFQGFETQYF. The DNA of the CDR3 is TGTGCCTGGAGTGCCTTCCAGGGGTTCGAGACCCAGTACTTC.